The next 8 T cell receptor beta chains were all read from a single sample in a study of blood T cell repertoires in COVID-19. TCRdb's copy holds only in-frame clones and misses some; the assay was immunoSEQ multiplex PCR. The data show around 200,000 clones, 80% to 90% seen once. Sequenced material: PBMCs or T cells enriched from blood (not recorded which). The receptors here all came from a woman aged 25 to 39 who had been exposed to COVID-19.

This sequence joins TRBV18 and TRBJ2-5; D remains unclear. This CDR3 contains 14 residues. V lost 0 bases, J lost 2 bases, and 7 bases lay in between. Germline CDR1 KGHSH, CDR2 LQKENI. The CDR3 reads CASSPPNSQETQYF. CDR3 bases: TGTGCCAGCTCACCACCGAATAGTCAAGAGACCCAGTACTTC.

V gene TRBV3-1 (or the pseudogene TRBV3-2) combines with J gene TRBJ1-4; D gene unclear. The CDR3 is made up of 14 amino acids. Trimming cost V 5 bases and J 2 bases, with 9 bases left between them. Germline V gene sequence: CDR1 LGHDT, CDR2 YNNKEL (reference sequence). CDR3 bases: TGTGCCAGCAGCGTTGGGCCGACTAATGAAAAACTGTTTTTT. Protein product: CASSVGPTNEKLFF.

The V gene is TRBV12-2, the J gene TRBJ1-3; the D segment call TRBD1 is taken from the table without a DNA check. TRBV12-2 is assigned pseudogene status. The CDR3 has 16 amino acids. This chain's CDR3 is CASRWLRQASGNTIYF. The CDR3 coding sequence is TGTGCAAGTCGCTGGCTTAGGCAGGCGTCGGGAAACACCATATATTTT.

This clone was observed once. V gene TRBV5-1 combines with J gene TRBJ2-3; D possibly corresponds to TRBD1 (6 bases). The CDR3 runs to 13 residues. V was cut by 4 bases and J by 9 bases, with 15 bases left in between. Germline V gene sequence: CDR1 SGHRS, CDR2 YFSETQ. The CDR3 here is CASSDTGTKTQYF. The DNA of the CDR3 is TGCGCCAGCAGCGATACCGGGACAAAAACGCAGTATTTT.

The chain has TRBV5-1 and TRBJ2-2, with a weak D call TRBD2 (7 bases). CDR1 SGHRS and CDR2 YFSETQ come from the germline V gene. The CDR3 extends over 15 amino acids. The V and J ends lost 5 bases and 0 bases respectively, with 11 bases between them. This chain's CDR3 is CASRGGPTNTGELFF. CDR3 DNA: TGCGCCAGCAGGGGGGGGCCCACGAACACCGGGGAGCTGTTTTTT.

The chain combines TRBV11-3 with TRBJ1-1; 7 bases are a match to TRBD1. The CDR3 is 15 amino acids. After removal of 5 bases from V and 0 bases from J, the junction contained 6 bases not matched to a gene. Germline V lookup: CDR1 SGHNT, CDR2 YENEEA. The CDR3 is CASSPRQGVNTEAFF. The CDR3 bases are TGTGCCAGCAGCCCTCGACAGGGAGTGAACACTGAAGCTTTCTTT.

The rearrangement uses TRBV2 and TRBJ1-1; D not resolved. Germline CDR1 is SNHLY and CDR2 is FYNNEI. CDR3 size: 14 residues. Trimming left V 7 bases short and J 1 base short, with 13 bases between. This CDR3 reads CASTPPYRNTEAFF. The CDR3 DNA is TGTGCCAGCACCCCCCCGTACAGGAACACTGAAGCTTTCTTT.

This clone was counted between two and nine times. V is TRBV5-6 and J is TRBJ1-1; D call uncertain. Germline CDR1 and CDR2: SGHDT and YYEEEE. The CDR3 is made up of 15 amino acids. The ends were cut back, 0 bases at V and 0 bases at J, with 9 bases in the middle. This CDR3 is CASSLGQIMNTEAFF. The DNA for the CDR3 is TGTGCCAGCAGCTTGGGGCAGATAATGAACACTGAAGCTTTCTTT. The variable domain in full, completed from reference TRBV5-6 and TRBJ1-1, reads DAGVTQSPTHLIKTRGQQVTLRCSPKSGHDTVSWYQQALGQGPQFIFQYYEEEERQRGNFPDRFSGHQFPNYSSELNVNALLLGDSALYLCASSLGQIMNTEAFFGQGTRLTVV.